This TCR beta chain was profiled in a study of control samples from healthy donors and cancer patients. V was pared by 2 bases and J by 5 bases, with 18 bases between. This CDR3 spans 16 amino acids. Looked up from germline, CDR1 is LNHDA and CDR2 is SQIVND (reference sequence). Repertoires were generated with immunoSEQ multiplex PCR, while TCRdb's copy carries only in-frame clones and drops some. The data show about 120,000 clones, with roughly nine tenths seen just once and about 1.8% held by the top ten. The sequence came from a young man in good health. The sequenced material came from blood. J is TRBJ1-1 and V is TRBV19, with D perhaps TRBD1 (6 bases). The CDR3, as DNA: TGTGCCAGTAGTATATTTGGCGGCAGGGGTGTTACTGAAGCTTTCTTT. Protein: CASSIFGGRGVTEAFF.